The next 9 T cell receptor beta chains were all read from a single sample in a study of breast tumors, draining lymph nodes, adjacent tissues. Using its own MiXCR run on the multiplex PCR reads, TCRdb lists one record per CDR3 protein. The sample holds some 170,000 distinct CDR3 sequences, approximately 33% seen once. Breast cancer patients provided tissue from their axillary draining lymph nodes. The material sequenced was axillary lymph node tissue. These receptors originate from a female donor with breast cancer. Some clones in this sample may be carry-over from other donors' samples.

This clonotype occurred a few times. A much more abundant neighbour one base away suggests this may be a read error. This rearrangement joins TRBV5-1 to TRBJ1-2; D is undetermined. Looked up from germline, CDR1 is SGHRS and CDR2 is YFSETQ. The V and J ends lost 0 bases and 9 bases respectively, with 9 bases between them. CDR3 size: 12 residues. CDR3 nucleotides: TGCGCCAGCAGCTTGGGCGACGGTCGCTACACCTTC. Its translation: CASSLGDGRYTF.

The table lists this clonotype with many counts. This may be a read error, as it is one base from a much larger clone. The rearrangement joins TRBV7-2 to TRBJ2-3; 14 bases map to TRBD2. Germline V gene sequence: CDR1 SGHTA, CDR2 FQGNSA. This CDR3 spans 17 amino acids. V shed 0 bases and J 10 bases; nucleotides not matched to a gene: 9. CDR3 region: CASSLAGLAGVVDPQYF. The CDR3 nucleotides are TGTGCCAGCAGCTTAGCGGGACTAGCGGGAGTAGTAGACCCGCAGTATTTT.

This clonotype was observed at least ten times. The chain carries TRBV28 and TRBJ2-5, with D unresolved. Deletions cut 7 bases from V and 4 bases from J, with 10 bases between. Per germline, CDR1 MDHEN and CDR2 SYDVKM. This CDR3 has 12 residues. The CDR3 loop is CASNRSPETQYF. Here the CDR3 DNA reads TGTGCCAGCAATCGGTCCCCAGAGACCCAGTACTTC.

Many counts were recorded for this clonotype. V usage is TRBV18 and J usage is TRBJ1-5; D not resolved. Germline CDR1 and CDR2: KGHSH and LQKENI. V was trimmed by 0 bases and J by 7 bases, leaving 4 bases between them. The CDR3 runs to 12 residues. Here the CDR3 DNA reads TGTGCCAGCTCACCACCGGGGCAGCCCCAGCATTTT. Protein sequence: CASSPPGQPQHF. Complete variable domain (other parts from reference TRBV18 and TRBJ1-5): NAGVMQNPRHLVRRRGQEARLRCSPMKGHSHVYWYRQLPEEGLKFMVYLQKENIIDESGMPKERFSAEFPKEGPSILRIQQVVRGDSAAYFCASSPPGQPQHFGDGTRLSIL.

Worth noting for this clonotype: This may arise from a read error, as a much more abundant clone is one base away. The V and J genes are TRBV12-5 and TRBJ2-4; 7 bases align to TRBD2. The CDR3 is 14 amino acids. The germline CDR1 and CDR2 sequences are LGHNT and FRNRAP. V was pared by 8 bases and J by 12 bases, with 16 bases of the junction left unmatched. CDR3 region: CASLRGGAEYTQYF. The CDR3 DNA sequence: TGTGCTAGTTTAAGGGGAGGGGCGGAGTACACTCAGTACTTC.

This clonotype was counted many times. A much bigger clone sits one base away, suggesting this may be a read error. The chain couples TRBV9 to TRBJ2-7; D is ambiguous. This CDR3 spans 14 amino acids. Germline loops: CDR1 SGDLS, CDR2 YYNGEE. CDR3 in amino acids: CASSVGPASYEQSF. CDR3 bases: TGTGCCAGCAGCGTAGGCCCAGCCTCCTACGAGCAGTCCTTC.

The chain has TRBV5-4 and TRBJ2-7, with TRBD1 matching 9 bases. V lost 0 bases and J lost 7; bases outside the gene matches: 8. There are 15 residues in the CDR3. Germline V gives CDR1 SGHNT, CDR2 YYREEE (reference sequence). This CDR3 reads CASSLGQQGAREQYF. CDR3 bases: TGTGCCAGCAGCTTGGGTCAACAGGGGGCGCGGGAGCAGTACTTC. Supplemented by reference TRBV5-4 and TRBJ2-7, the full variable domain reads ETGVTQSPTHLIKTRGQQVTLRCSSQSGHNTVSWYQQALGQGPQFIFQYYREEENGRGNFPPRFSGLQFPNYSSELNVNALELDDSALYLCASSLGQQGAREQYFGPGTRLTVT.

The table lists this clonotype with a few counts. A much bigger clone sits one base away, suggesting this may be a read error. The chain combines TRBV6-1 with TRBJ2-3; no definite D call. The CDR3 is made up of 16 amino acids. Germline CDR1 is MNHNS and CDR2 is SASEGT. V lost 5 bases to trimming and J lost 0 bases, with 15 bases between them. The CDR3 bases are TGTGCCAGCAGTCAATACCGCGGTCTTAGCACAGATACGCAGTATTTT. Protein: CASSQYRGLSTDTQYF.

Many counts were recorded for this clonotype. The rearrangement joins TRBV27 to TRBJ1-2; the D gene is possibly TRBD1 (6 bases). Germline V gene lookup returns CDR1 MNHEY and CDR2 SMNVEV (reference sequence). The germline V and J ends were trimmed by 4 bases and 8 bases, with 17 bases remaining between them. This CDR3 comprises 14 residues. CDR3 amino acids: CASSSPGTREGYTF. The CDR3 nucleotides are TGTGCCAGCAGTTCCCCCGGGACAAGGGAGGGCTACACCTTC.